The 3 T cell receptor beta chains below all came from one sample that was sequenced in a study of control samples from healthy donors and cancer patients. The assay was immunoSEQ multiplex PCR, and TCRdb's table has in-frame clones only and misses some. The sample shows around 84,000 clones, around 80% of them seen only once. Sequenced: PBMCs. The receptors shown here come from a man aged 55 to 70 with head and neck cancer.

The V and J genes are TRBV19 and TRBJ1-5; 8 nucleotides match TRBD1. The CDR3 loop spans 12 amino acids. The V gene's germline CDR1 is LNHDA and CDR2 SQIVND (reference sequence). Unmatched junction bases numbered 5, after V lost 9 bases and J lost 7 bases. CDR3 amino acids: CASRQGAQPQHF. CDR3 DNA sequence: TGTGCCAGCAGGCAGGGGGCCCAGCCCCAGCATTTT.

The CDR3 sequence: CASSIRLAGGPNTGELFF. CDR3 nucleotide sequence: TGTGCCAGCAGCATCCGCCTAGCGGGAGGGCCGAACACCGGGGAGCTGTTTTTT. This chain links TRBV3-1 (or the pseudogene TRBV3-2) with TRBJ2-2, with 12 bases aligning to TRBD2. V lost 5 bases and J lost 0; bases outside the gene matches: 7. The CDR3 is made up of 18 amino acids. Germline-derived CDR1 and CDR2 are LGHDT and YNNKEL (reference sequence).

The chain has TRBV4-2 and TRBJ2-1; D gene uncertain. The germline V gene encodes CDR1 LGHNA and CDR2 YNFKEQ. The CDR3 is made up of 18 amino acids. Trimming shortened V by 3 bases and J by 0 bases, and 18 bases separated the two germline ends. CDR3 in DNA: TGTGCCAGCAGCCAGGTCTCCGGCCTTATCAGCTCCTACAATGAGCAGTTCTTC. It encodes CASSQVSGLISSYNEQFF.